The 14 T cell receptor beta chains in this list originate from one sample, sequenced in a study of T cell changes during pregnancy in multiple sclerosis. This table comes from immunoSEQ multiplex PCR, and its TCRdb copy is limited to in-frame clones, with some not included. Among tens of thousands of clones, around nine tenths were seen once, and the ten largest hold 3% to 4.5%. Source: peripheral blood, taken after pregnancy. Receptors were obtained from a female donor in good health, enrolled as a control in a pregnancy study.

This chain connects TRBV28 to TRBJ1-5; 8 bases map to TRBD1. From germline, CDR1 is MDHEN and CDR2 SYDVKM. The CDR3 runs 16 residues. V was clipped by 5 bases and J by 0 bases; unmatched bases: 6. The CDR3 protein is CASSQQGGFSNQPQHF. In DNA, the CDR3 is TGTGCCAGCAGTCAACAGGGGGGGTTTAGCAATCAGCCCCAGCATTTT.

The CDR3 here is CASATGQNQPQHF. The CDR3 coding sequence is TGTGCCAGCGCCACAGGGCAAAATCAGCCCCAGCATTTT. This chain uses TRBV6-6 with TRBJ1-5; D might be TRBD1 (6 bases). This CDR3 is built from 13 residues. The germline V and J ends were trimmed by 8 bases and 4 bases, with 12 bases remaining between them. The germline gives CDR1 MNHNY, CDR2 SVGAGI (reference sequence).

This sequence joins TRBV28 and TRBJ2-7; D possibly corresponds to TRBD2 (5 bases). Trimming removed 3 bases from V and 7 bases from J, with 16 bases in between. The germline CDR1 and CDR2 sequences are MDHEN and SYDVKM. There are 14 residues in the CDR3. CDR3: CASSFPLAMGEQYF. The CDR3 DNA sequence: TGTGCCAGCAGTTTCCCTCTAGCTATGGGGGAGCAGTACTTC.

The V gene is TRBV14, the J gene TRBJ1-2; possible D gene TRBD1, 6 bases. Germline assignment: CDR1 SGHDN and CDR2 FVKESK. This CDR3 has 13 residues. Trimming stripped 4 bases from V and 5 bases from J, with 11 bases between. The CDR3 DNA reads TGTGCCAGCAGCCCTTGGACAGTGTATGGCTACACCTTC. Protein: CASSPWTVYGYTF.

The rearrangement links TRBV7-2 to TRBJ2-1; TRBD2 agrees at 8 bases. Unmatched junction bases numbered 7, after V lost 0 bases and J lost 3 bases. The germline CDR1 and CDR2 sequences are SGHTA and FQGNSA. This CDR3 has 17 residues. CDR3 sequence reads: CASSLAAGGGSYNEQFF. DNA of the CDR3: TGTGCCAGCAGCTTAGCAGCTGGCGGGGGGAGCTACAATGAGCAGTTCTTC. Supplemented by reference TRBV7-2 and TRBJ2-1, the full variable domain reads GAGVSQSPSNKVTEKGKDVELRCDPISGHTALYWYRQSLGQGLEFLIYFQGNSAPDKSGLPSDRFSAERTGGSVSTLTIQRTQQEDSAVYLCASSLAAGGGSYNEQFFGPGTRLTVL.

V is TRBV29-1 and J is TRBJ2-5; possibly TRBD2 for D (5 bases). The CDR3 runs to 13 residues. V shed 3 bases and J shed 1 base, with 9 bases lying between them. In germline, CDR1 is SQVTM, CDR2 ANQGSEA. CDR3 amino acids: CSVEELAQETQYF. The DNA for the CDR3 is TGCAGCGTTGAGGAGCTAGCCCAAGAGACCCAGTACTTC. The full variable domain, completed using reference TRBV29-1 and TRBJ2-5, is SAVISQKPSRDICQRGTSLTIQCQVDSQVTMMFWYRQQPGQSLTLIATANQGSEATYESGFVIDKFPISRPNLTFSTLTVSNMSPEDSSIYLCSVEELAQETQYFGPGTRLLVL.

In this sample, this clone turned up many times. The rearrangement uses TRBV4-1 and TRBJ2-7, with a possible D match to TRBD2 (6 bases). Germline V lookup: CDR1 MGHRA, CDR2 YSYEKL. Trimming took 1 base from V and 2 from J, leaving 15 bases between them. CDR3 length equals 16 residues. CDR3 amino acids: CASSQATGLITYEQYF. For the CDR3, the DNA is TGCGCCAGCAGCCAAGCCACGGGACTCATAACCTACGAGCAGTACTTC.

The chain is built from TRBV29-1 and TRBJ2-7; TRBD2 matches at 7 bases. Unmatched junction bases numbered 5, after V lost 4 bases and J lost 5 bases. CDR1 and CDR2 from the germline V gene are SQVTM and ANQGSEA. This CDR3 has 12 residues. The CDR3 sequence: CSVGGGRDEQYF. CDR3 nucleotide sequence: TGCAGCGTTGGGGGGGGACGGGACGAGCAGTACTTC.

This clone is a singleton in its sample. The V and J genes are TRBV10-3 and TRBJ2-7; maybe TRBD1 (7 bases). This CDR3 has 13 residues. With 11 bases removed from V and 2 bases from J, the gap between germline ends came to 16 bases. Germline CDR1 and CDR2: ENHRY and SYGVKD. The CDR3 reads CAANRGGTYEQYF. The DNA of the CDR3 is TGTGCCGCGAACAGGGGAGGAACCTACGAGCAGTACTTC.

This clone was seen a handful of times. The rearrangement links TRBV28 to TRBJ1-2; D perhaps matches TRBD1 (6 bases). CDR1 and CDR2 (germline): MDHEN, SYDVKM. This CDR3 has 15 residues. With 6 bases removed from V and 0 bases from J, the gap between germline ends came to 14 bases. As DNA, the CDR3 is TGTGCCAGCAGCTCACAGGGAATAGCTAACTATGGCTACACCTTC. It yields the protein CASSSQGIANYGYTF.

V usage is TRBV5-4 and J usage is TRBJ2-7; 7 nucleotides agree with TRBD2. This CDR3 is built from 13 residues. The V gene end was trimmed by 0 bases and the J gene end by 6 bases; junction bases not matched to a gene: 3. CDR1 is SGHNT, CDR2 YYREEE, per germline (reference sequence). The CDR3 here is CASSLGLASEQYF. In DNA form, the CDR3 reads TGTGCCAGCAGCTTGGGACTAGCAAGCGAGCAGTACTTC.

In its sample, this clone was seen once. V and J are TRBV11-2 and TRBJ1-3; the D is unclear. Between the trimmed V and J ends, which lost 3 bases and 4 bases, there was a span of 4 bases. Germline V gene sequence: CDR1 SGHAT, CDR2 FQNNGV. The CDR3 is 12 residues long. The CDR3 region is CASSLLGNTIYF. As DNA, the CDR3 is TGTGCCAGCAGCTTGTTAGGAAACACCATATATTTT.

V is TRBV28 and J is TRBJ1-1; no clear D. The V gene's germline CDR1 is MDHEN and CDR2 SYDVKM. There are 13 residues in the CDR3. Trimming removed 10 bases at V and 6 bases at J, with 18 bases between. The CDR3 DNA is TGTGCCAACCAAAGCCCCGGAAGCGCTGAAGCTTTCTTT. As protein: CANQSPGSAEAFF.

The chain has TRBV7-2 and TRBJ1-2, with D unclear. The CDR3 runs to 13 residues. From germline, CDR1 is SGHTA and CDR2 FQGNSA. Trimming shortened V by 1 base and J by 5 bases, and 8 bases separated the two germline ends. The CDR3 loop is CASSLDGLYGYTF. Written as DNA, the CDR3 is TGTGCCAGCAGCTTAGATGGCTTATATGGCTACACCTTC. Combining the CDR3 with reference TRBV7-2 and TRBJ1-2 gives the whole variable domain GAGVSQSPSNKVTEKGKDVELRCDPISGHTALYWYRQSLGQGLEFLIYFQGNSAPDKSGLPSDRFSAERTGGSVSTLTIQRTQQEDSAVYLCASSLDGLYGYTFGSGTRLTVV.